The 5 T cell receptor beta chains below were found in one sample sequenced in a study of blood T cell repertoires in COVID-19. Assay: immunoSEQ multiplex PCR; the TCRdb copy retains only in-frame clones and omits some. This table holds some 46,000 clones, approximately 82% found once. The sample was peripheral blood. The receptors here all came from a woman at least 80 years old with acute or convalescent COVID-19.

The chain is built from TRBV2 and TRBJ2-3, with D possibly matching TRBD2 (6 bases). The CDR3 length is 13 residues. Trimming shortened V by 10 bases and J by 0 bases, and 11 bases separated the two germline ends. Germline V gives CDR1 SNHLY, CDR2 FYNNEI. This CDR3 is CANSGSSTDTQYF. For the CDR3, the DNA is TGTGCCAATAGCGGATCTAGCACAGATACGCAGTATTTT.

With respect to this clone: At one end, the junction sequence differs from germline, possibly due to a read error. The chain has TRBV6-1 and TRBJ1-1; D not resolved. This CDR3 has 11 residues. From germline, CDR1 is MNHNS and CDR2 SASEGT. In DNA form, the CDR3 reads TGTGCCAGCAGTGAGGAGAGACCGCCGGTTTTT. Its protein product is CASSEERPPVF.

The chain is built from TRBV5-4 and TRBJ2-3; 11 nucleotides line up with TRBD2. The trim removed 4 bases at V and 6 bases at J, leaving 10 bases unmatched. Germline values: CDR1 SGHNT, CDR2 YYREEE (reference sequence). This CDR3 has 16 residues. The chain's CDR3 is CASSPLAGGEMDTQYF. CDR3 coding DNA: TGTGCCAGCAGCCCCTTAGCGGGGGGGGAAATGGATACGCAGTATTTT.

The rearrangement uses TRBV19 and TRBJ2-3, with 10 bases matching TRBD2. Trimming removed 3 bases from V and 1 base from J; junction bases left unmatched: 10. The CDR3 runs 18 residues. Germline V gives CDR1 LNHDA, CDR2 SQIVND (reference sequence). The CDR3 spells CASSMTSGTSERTDTQYF. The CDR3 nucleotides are TGTGCCAGTAGTATGACATCGGGGACTAGCGAACGCACAGATACGCAGTATTTT.

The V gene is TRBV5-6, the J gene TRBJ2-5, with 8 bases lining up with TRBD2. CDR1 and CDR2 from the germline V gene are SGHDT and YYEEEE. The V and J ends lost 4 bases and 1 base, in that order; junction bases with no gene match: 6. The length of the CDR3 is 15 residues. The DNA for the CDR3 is TGTGCCAGCAGCCGAGATGGGACTAGCCAAGAGACCCAGTACTTC. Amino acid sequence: CASSRDGTSQETQYF.